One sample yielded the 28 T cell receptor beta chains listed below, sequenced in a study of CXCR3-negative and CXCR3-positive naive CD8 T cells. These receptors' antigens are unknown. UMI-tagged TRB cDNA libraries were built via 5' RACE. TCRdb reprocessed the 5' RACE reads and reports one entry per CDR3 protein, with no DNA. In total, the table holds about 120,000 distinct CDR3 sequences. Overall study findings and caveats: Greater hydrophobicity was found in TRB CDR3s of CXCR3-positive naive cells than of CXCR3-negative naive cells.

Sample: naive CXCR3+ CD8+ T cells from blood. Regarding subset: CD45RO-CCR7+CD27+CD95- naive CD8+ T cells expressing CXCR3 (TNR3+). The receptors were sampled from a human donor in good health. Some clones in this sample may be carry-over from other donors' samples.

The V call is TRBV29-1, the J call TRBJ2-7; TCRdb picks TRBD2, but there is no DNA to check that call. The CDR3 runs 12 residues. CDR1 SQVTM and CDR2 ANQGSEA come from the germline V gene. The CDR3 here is CSVGTELGEQYF.

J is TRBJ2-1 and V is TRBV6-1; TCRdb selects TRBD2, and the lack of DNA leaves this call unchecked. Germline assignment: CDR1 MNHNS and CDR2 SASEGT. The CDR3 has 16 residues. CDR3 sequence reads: CASSSHLAGTYNEQFF.

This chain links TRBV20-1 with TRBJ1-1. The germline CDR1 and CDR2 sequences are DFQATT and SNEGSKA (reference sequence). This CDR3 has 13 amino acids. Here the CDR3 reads CSARGSSETEAFF.

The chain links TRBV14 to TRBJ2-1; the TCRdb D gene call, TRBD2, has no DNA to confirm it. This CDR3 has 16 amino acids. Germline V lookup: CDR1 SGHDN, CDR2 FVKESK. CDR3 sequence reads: CASSQSASDSYNEQFF.

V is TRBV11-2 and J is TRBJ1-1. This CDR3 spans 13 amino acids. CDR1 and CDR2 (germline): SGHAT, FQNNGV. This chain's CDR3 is CASSSGGPTEAFF.

CDR3: CASSVEGEATGLYEQYF. The chain couples TRBV9 to TRBJ2-7; the D call of TRBD1 rests on TCRdb alone, since no DNA is present to check it. CDR3 length: 17 residues. Germline assignment: CDR1 SGDLS and CDR2 YYNGEE.

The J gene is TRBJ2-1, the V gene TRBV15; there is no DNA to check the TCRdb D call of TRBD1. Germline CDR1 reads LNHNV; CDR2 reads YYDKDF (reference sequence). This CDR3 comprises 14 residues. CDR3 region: CATSSPGGGNEQFF.

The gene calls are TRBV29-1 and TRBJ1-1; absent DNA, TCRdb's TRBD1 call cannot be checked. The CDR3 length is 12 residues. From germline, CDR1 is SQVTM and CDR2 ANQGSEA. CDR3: CSALGSFTEAFF.

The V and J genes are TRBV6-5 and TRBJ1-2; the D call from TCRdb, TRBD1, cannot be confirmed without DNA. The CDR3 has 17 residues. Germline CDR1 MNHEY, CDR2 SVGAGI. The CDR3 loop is CASSSRDSGLANYGYTF.

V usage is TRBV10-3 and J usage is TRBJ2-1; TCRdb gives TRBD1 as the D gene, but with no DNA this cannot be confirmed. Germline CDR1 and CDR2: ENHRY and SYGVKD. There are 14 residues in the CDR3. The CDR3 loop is CAINRRGPYNEQFF.

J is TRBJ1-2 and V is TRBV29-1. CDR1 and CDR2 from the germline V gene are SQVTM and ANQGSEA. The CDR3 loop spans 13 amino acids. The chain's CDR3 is CSVEAGGGALGTF.

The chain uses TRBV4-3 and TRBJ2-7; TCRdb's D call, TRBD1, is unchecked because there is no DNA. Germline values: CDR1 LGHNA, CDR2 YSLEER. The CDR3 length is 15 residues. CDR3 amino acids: CASSGHRGFQSEQYF.

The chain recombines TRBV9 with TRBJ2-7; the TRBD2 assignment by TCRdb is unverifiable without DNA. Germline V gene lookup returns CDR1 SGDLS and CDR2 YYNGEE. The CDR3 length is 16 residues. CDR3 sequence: CASSVSTSGGTYEQYF.

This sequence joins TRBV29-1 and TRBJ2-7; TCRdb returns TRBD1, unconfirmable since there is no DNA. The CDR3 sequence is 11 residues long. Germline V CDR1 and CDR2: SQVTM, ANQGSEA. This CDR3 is CSVRQRYEQYF.

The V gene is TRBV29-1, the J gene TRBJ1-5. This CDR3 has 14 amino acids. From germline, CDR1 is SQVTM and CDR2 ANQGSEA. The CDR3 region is CSVLLNTENQPQHF. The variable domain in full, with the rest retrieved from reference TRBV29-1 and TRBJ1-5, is SAVISQKPSRDICQRGTSLTIQCQVDSQVTMMFWYRQQPGQSLTLIATANQGSEATYESGFVIDKFPISRPNLTFSTLTVSNMSPEDSSIYLCSVLLNTENQPQHFGDGTRLSIL.

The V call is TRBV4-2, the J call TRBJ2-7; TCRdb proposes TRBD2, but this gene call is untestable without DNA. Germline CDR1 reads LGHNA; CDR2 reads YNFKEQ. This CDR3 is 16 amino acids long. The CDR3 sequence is CASSPATAGGDYEQYF.

The CDR3 is CSARPAFRSGSQLRGYTF. The V gene is TRBV20-1, the J gene TRBJ1-2. The CDR3 loop spans 18 amino acids. The V gene's germline CDR1 is DFQATT and CDR2 SNEGSKA (reference sequence).

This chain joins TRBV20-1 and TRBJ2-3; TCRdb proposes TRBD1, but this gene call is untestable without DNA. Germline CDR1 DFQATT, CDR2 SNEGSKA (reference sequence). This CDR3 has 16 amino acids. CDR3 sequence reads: CSAPTRQETSTDTQYF.

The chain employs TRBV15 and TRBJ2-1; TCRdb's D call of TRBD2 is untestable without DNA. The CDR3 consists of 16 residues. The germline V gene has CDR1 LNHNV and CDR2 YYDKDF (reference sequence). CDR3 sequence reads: CATSRDHGLAYNEQFF.

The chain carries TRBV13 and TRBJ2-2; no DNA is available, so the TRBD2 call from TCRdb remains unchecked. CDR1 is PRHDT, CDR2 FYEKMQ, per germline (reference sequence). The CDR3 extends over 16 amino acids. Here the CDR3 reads CASSPHGLAGTGELFF.

The CDR3 is CASISRGRGRQPQHF. The chain joins TRBV28 to TRBJ1-5; TCRdb returns TRBD1, unconfirmable since there is no DNA. Germline V gives CDR1 MDHEN, CDR2 SYDVKM. The CDR3 sequence is 15 residues long.

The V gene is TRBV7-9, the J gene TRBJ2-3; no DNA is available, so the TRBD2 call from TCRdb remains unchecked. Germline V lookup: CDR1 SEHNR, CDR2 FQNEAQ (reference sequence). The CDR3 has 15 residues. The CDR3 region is CASRAEESTADTQYF.

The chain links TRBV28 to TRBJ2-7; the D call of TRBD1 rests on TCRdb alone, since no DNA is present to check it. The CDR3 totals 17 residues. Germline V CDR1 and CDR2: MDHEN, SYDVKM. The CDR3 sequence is CASTPFVGTGVFYEQYF.

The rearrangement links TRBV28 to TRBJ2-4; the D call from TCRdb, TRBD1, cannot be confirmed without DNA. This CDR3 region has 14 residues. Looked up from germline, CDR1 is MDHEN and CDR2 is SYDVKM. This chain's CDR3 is CASTPGATRNIQYF.

CDR3 protein: CASSSPGWKQGTRPQHF. The rearrangement links TRBV7-3 to TRBJ1-5; TCRdb designates TRBD1, a call that cannot be tested without DNA. Germline lookup yields CDR1 SGHTA and CDR2 FQGTGA. The CDR3 totals 17 residues.

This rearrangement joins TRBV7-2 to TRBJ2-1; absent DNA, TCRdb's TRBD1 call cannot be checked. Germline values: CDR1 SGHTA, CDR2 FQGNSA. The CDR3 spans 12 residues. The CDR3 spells CASSFWGNEQFF.

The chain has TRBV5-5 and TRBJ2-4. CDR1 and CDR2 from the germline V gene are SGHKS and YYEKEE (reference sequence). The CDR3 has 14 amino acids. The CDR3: CASTLFYAKNIQYF.

CDR3 protein: CASSASSGELFF. The rearrangement uses TRBV9 and TRBJ2-2. Germline lookup yields CDR1 SGDLS and CDR2 YYNGEE. The CDR3 length is 12 residues.